Each of the 9 T cell receptor beta chains below was sequenced from the same sample in a study of shared clonotypes between healthy human individuals. The naive CD8 population came from CD45RO-negative cells selected for CCR7, without terminally differentiated effector memory CD45RA+ cells. Sequenced by immunoSEQ multiplex PCR; TCRdb stores in-frame clones only, minus some. The table lists around 600,000 clones, 90% to 95% of them singletons. Sequencing input: naive CD8+ T cells sorted from blood. The receptors originated from a woman in her 30s in good health.

The CDR3, as DNA: TGTGCCAGCAGTGAATGGGTCGGCGGGTCTGGAAACACCATATATTTT. Amino acid sequence: CASSEWVGGSGNTIYF. V is TRBV25-1 and J is TRBJ1-3; the D is unclear. The CDR3 is 16 amino acids. Trimming left V 1 base short and J 1 base short, with 11 bases between. Germline assignment: CDR1 MGHDK and CDR2 SYGVNS.

This rearrangement joins TRBV27 to TRBJ2-7, with D perhaps TRBD2 (5 bases). The germline gives CDR1 MNHEY, CDR2 SMNVEV (reference sequence). The CDR3 loop spans 15 amino acids. Trimming stripped 4 bases from V and 3 bases from J, with 16 bases between. DNA for the CDR3: TGTGCCAGCAGTTACTCCGCCAGCGGAAACTACGAGCAGTACTTC. As protein: CASSYSASGNYEQYF.

J is TRBJ2-7 and V is TRBV28, with 9 bases that match TRBD2. The CDR3 is made up of 18 amino acids. V was clipped by 5 bases and J by 2 bases; unmatched bases: 16. CDR1 is MDHEN and CDR2 is SYDVKM in the germline V gene. The CDR3 is CASSPQRDTSGPPYEQYF. The CDR3 nucleotides are TGTGCCAGCAGTCCCCAAAGAGATACTAGCGGGCCTCCCTACGAGCAGTACTTC.

The chain is built from TRBV28 and TRBJ2-1, with D perhaps TRBD1 or TRBD2 (5 bases each). Trimming stripped 8 bases from V and 6 bases from J, with 14 bases between. There are 13 residues in the CDR3. From germline, CDR1 is MDHEN and CDR2 SYDVKM. This CDR3 is CASRDDSSNEQFF. The DNA for the CDR3 is TGTGCCAGCCGGGACGACAGTTCCAATGAGCAGTTCTTC.

The CDR3 spells CASSDTGYEQYF. In DNA form, the CDR3 reads TGCGCCAGCAGTGATACGGGATACGAGCAGTACTTC. The chain is built from TRBV10-1 and TRBJ2-5; a weak D match, TRBD2 (5 bases). The J call may be faulty, since TRBJ2-7 better matches the DNA end. CDR1 is WNHNN and CDR2 is SYGVQD in the germline V gene (reference sequence). The CDR3 consists of 12 residues.

The gene calls are TRBV28 and TRBJ2-1; TRBD1 matches at 7 bases. J was trimmed by 2 bases and V by 2 bases; bases with no gene match: 9. This CDR3 contains 17 residues. Germline V gives CDR1 MDHEN, CDR2 SYDVKM. CDR3 coding DNA: TGTGCCAGCAGTTTACGGACAGGCCTTGGGACCTACAATGAGCAGTTCTTC. Translated, it gives CASSLRTGLGTYNEQFF.

The chain has TRBV5-4 and TRBJ2-1; a weak D match, TRBD2 (6 bases). The CDR3 totals 15 residues. Germline assignment: CDR1 SGHNT and CDR2 YYREEE (reference sequence). The V end lost 1 base, the J end lost 2 bases, and 10 bases lay between the germline ends. This CDR3 reads CASSLLSGAYNEQFF. The CDR3 coding sequence is TGTGCCAGCAGCTTGCTTAGCGGAGCCTACAATGAGCAGTTCTTC.

The chain is built from TRBV27 and TRBJ2-5; maybe TRBD2 (5 bases). CDR1 is MNHEY and CDR2 is SMNVEV in the germline V gene (reference sequence). Trimming left V 3 bases short and J 5 bases short, with 13 bases between. CDR3 length: 14 amino acids. Here the CDR3 reads CASSFIGSRETQYF. The DNA of the CDR3 is TGTGCCAGCAGTTTTATAGGGAGTCGCGAGACCCAGTACTTC.

This chain links TRBV11-2 with TRBJ2-5; D ambiguous. TRBJ2-7 matches the DNA end more closely, so the J call is doubtful. The CDR3 runs to 13 residues. Germline CDR1 is SGHAT and CDR2 is FQNNGV. CDR3 nucleotides: TGTGCCAGCAGCTTAGGAGTGAAGAACGAGCAGTACTTC. Its translation is CASSLGVKNEQYF.